Here is one T cell receptor beta chain with its context. This sample was included in a study of post-analysis software for immune sequencing data. TCR beta cDNA libraries had unique molecular identifiers. TCRdb independently ran MiXCR on the PCR reads; one entry per CDR3 protein. The sample has approximately 770,000 distinct CDR3 sequences; about 45% are singletons. Sequencing was performed on blood. The sequence came from a girl between 5 and 17 years old with multiple sclerosis.

The CDR3: CASSGRGLAIDEQFF. The CDR3 DNA reads as TGTGCCAGCAGTGGACGCGGACTAGCGATCGATGAGCAGTTCTTC. The chain carries TRBV2 and TRBJ2-1; 9 nucleotides agree with TRBD2. V was pared by 4 bases and J by 8 bases, with 9 bases of the junction left unmatched. The CDR3 contains 15 residues. Germline V gives CDR1 SNHLY, CDR2 FYNNEI.